The entry below describes one TCR beta chain. This CDR3 region has 14 residues. Germline V gene data show CDR1 as MNHEY and CDR2 as SVGAGI. Trimming took 5 bases from V and 6 from J; bases not matched to a gene: 8. This entry comes from a study of patients and donors after allogeneic stem cell transplantation. TCRdb passed the RT-PCR reads through MiXCR, listing each CDR3 protein once. The top ten hold more than 60% of the sample, which has about 24,000 distinct CDR3 sequences, roughly 43% seen once. The chain links TRBV6-5 to TRBJ2-3; 7 bases align to TRBD1. The specimen was blood, either unsorted or a sorted T cell fraction (not recorded which). This clonotype was sampled from a human donor who was either an allogeneic HSCT recipient or a stem cell or donor lymphocyte infusion donor (not recorded which). It is not recorded whose cells these are; they may come from a transplant donor. The CDR3 spells CASSRGGQVDTQYF. CDR3 DNA sequence: TGTGCCAGCAGTCGGGGCGGACAGGTTGATACGCAGTATTTT.